This TCR beta chain was retrieved from a study of cytomegalovirus exposure and HLA in healthy donors. Note on this clone: Its antigen is currently unknown.

Study-level points and caveats: Reportedly, diagnosis of cytomegalovirus status by the classifier showed high specificity and sensitivity. It was found in a later analysis that first-cohort TCR clusters tended to co-occur in the 100 to 150 validation repertoires.

The assay was immunoSEQ multiplex PCR, and TCRdb's table has in-frame clones only and misses some. The sample contains roughly 150,000 clones, 86% of which appear only once. Germline lookup yields CDR1 DFQATT and CDR2 SNEGSKA (reference sequence). CDR3 length: 11 residues. The V gene lost 8 bases and the J gene lost 9 bases, with 14 bases spanning the gap. The chain links TRBV20-1 to TRBJ2-1, with D perhaps matching TRBD2 (6 bases). Sequencing was carried out using PBMCs. The TCR comes from a woman aged 25 to 39 in good health and CMV-seronegative. CDR3 protein: CSTTRIGEQFF. The CDR3 nucleotides are TGCAGTACGACTAGAATTGGTGAGCAGTTCTTC.